Sequencing of this TCR beta chain was carried out in a study of T cell repertoires in cytomegalovirus infection. In the study overall: Well-studied HLA-B-restricted epitopes and recently identified HLA-C-restricted epitopes of CMV were both used in the study. It was the public TCR beta signatures that indicated both CMV infection and matching HLA type. Study-level findings and limits: The response measured ex vivo was dominated by TCR beta clonotypes (HLA-C-restricted and CMV-specific). Summed public TCR beta family frequency identified CMV carriers bearing the relevant HLA.

Trimming pared 5 bases from V and 7 bases from J, leaving 20 bases between. This CDR3 region has 15 residues. Per germline, CDR1 SGHVS and CDR2 FNYEAQ. This clonotype was observed a handful of times. No antigen is known for it. TCRdb re-analysed the reads in MiXCR, keeping a single row per CDR3 protein. The table shows 900,000 to 950,000 distinct CDR3 sequences, with about 33% occurring only once. J is TRBJ1-1 and V is TRBV7-6; D may be TRBD1 (6 bases). The clonotype was recovered from a human donor in good health (CMV status not recorded). Some clones in this sample may be carry-over from other donors' samples. The sample was cultured CD8+ T cells from PBMCs, taken from culture after CMV antigen stimulation. CDR3 DNA: TGTGCCAGCAGCCCGGTGGTGGGGGGCTTGGATGAAGCTTTCTTT. Translated, it gives CASSPVVGGLDEAFF.